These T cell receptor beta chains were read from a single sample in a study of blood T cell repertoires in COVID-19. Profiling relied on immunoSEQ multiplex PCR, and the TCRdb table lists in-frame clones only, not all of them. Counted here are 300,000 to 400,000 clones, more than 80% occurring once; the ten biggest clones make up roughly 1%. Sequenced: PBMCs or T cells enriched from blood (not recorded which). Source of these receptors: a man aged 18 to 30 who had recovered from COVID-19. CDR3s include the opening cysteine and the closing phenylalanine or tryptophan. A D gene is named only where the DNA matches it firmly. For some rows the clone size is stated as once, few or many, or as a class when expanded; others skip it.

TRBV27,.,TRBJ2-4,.,CASRADSLAKNIQYF,TGTGCCAGCAGGGCGGACAGTTTAGCCAAAAACATTCAGTACTTC
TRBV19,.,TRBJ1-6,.,CASSIAVLNSPLHF,TGTGCCAGTAGTATAGCGGTCTTAAATTCACCCCTCCACTTT
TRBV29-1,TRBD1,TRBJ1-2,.,CSVRLGTGGWGYTF,TGCAGCGTGCGCCTTGGGACAGGGGGTTGGGGCTACACCTTC
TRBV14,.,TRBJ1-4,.,CASSSFGTTNEKLFF,TGTGCCAGCAGTTCATTCGGGACAACTAATGAAAAACTGTTTTTT
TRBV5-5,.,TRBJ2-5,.,CASSLGSGETQYF,TGTGCCAGCAGCTTGGGTAGCGGAGAGACCCAGTACTTC
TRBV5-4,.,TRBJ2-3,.,CASSFGRASTDTQYF,TGTGCCAGCAGCTTTGGCAGGGCTAGCACAGATACGCAGTATTTT
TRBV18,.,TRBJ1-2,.,CASSPRGGAYGYTF,TGTGCCAGCTCACCCCGGGGGGGGGCATATGGCTACACCTTC
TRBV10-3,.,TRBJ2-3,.,CAIRVQGPDTQYF,TGTGCCATCAGGGTACAGGGTCCAGATACGCAGTATTTT
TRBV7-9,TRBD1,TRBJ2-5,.,CASSSKTGLGETQYF,TGTGCCAGCAGCTCGAAGACAGGGCTAGGAGAGACCCAGTACTTC
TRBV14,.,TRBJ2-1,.,CASSHTDSYNEQFF,TGTGCCAGCAGCCACACCGACAGCTACAATGAGCAGTTCTTC
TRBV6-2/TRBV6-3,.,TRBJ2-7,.,CASSFGRGPYEQYF,TGTGCCAGCAGTTTCGGGCGCGGGCCTTACGAGCAGTACTTC
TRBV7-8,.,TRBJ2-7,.,CASSRWTGSSHEQYF,TGTGCCAGCAGCCGGTGGACTGGGTCCTCCCACGAGCAGTACTTC
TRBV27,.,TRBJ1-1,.,CASSIKEYPPRTEAFF,TGTGCCAGTAGTATAAAGGAGTACCCCCCTCGGACTGAAGCTTTCTTT
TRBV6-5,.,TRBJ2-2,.,CASRPKRTGELFF,TGTGCCAGCAGGCCCAAGCGGACCGGGGAGCTGTTTTTT
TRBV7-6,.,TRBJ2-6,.,CASSLTSTGANVLTF,TGTGCCAGCAGTCTTACTAGTACGGGGGCCAACGTCCTGACTTTC
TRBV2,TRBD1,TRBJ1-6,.,CASSRTGLPSYNSPLHF,TGTGCCAGCAGCAGGACAGGGCTTCCCTCCTATAATTCACCCCTCCACTTT
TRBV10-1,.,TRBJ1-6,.,CASMERRGSPLHF,TGCGCCAGCATGGAGCGTAGGGGTTCACCCCTCCACTTT
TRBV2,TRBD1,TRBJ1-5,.,CASSGTGELQPQHF,TGTGCCAGCTCCGGGACAGGGGAACTCCAGCCCCAGCATTTT
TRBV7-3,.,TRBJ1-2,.,CASSSTGFGYTF,TGTGCCAGCAGCTCCACAGGGTTCGGCTACACCTTC
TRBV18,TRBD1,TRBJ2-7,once,CASSQTGLGEQYF,TGTGCCAGCTCACAGACAGGGTTGGGCGAGCAGTACTTC
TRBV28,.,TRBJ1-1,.,CAVTTFWGEDTEAFF,TGTGCCGTGACCACTTTTTGGGGGGAGGACACTGAAGCTTTCTTT
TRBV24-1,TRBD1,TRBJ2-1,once,CATRGVGQGRDEQFF,TGTGCCACCAGAGGGGTGGGACAGGGCCGCGATGAGCAGTTCTTC
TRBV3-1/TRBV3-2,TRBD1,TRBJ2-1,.,CASSHLRQGAKNEQFF,TGTGCCAGCAGCCACCTACGACAGGGGGCTAAGAATGAGCAGTTCTTC
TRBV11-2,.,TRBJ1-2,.,CASSLTDNSIYGYTF,TGTGCCAGCAGCCTAACGGACAACTCAATTTATGGCTACACCTTC
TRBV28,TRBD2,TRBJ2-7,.,CASTAGGSFYEQYF,TGTGCCAGCACAGCGGGAGGGTCCTTCTACGAGCAGTACTTC
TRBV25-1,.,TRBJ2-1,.,CASSDRGIRAYNEQFF,TGTGCCAGCAGTGATAGGGGCATTAGGGCCTACAATGAGCAGTTCTTC
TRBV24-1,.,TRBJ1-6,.,CATSGLQDNSPLHF,TGTGCCACCAGTGGGTTACAAGATAATTCACCCCTCCACTTT
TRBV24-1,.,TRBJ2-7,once,CATQQGNVSYEQYF,TGTGCCACCCAACAGGGCAACGTCTCCTACGAGCAGTACTTC
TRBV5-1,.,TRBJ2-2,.,CASSLALNTGELFF,TGCGCCAGCAGCTTGGCTTTGAACACCGGGGAGCTGTTTTTT
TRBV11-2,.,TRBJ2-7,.,CASSNRVSAYEQYF,TGTGCCAGCAGCAACAGGGTCTCGGCCTACGAGCAGTACTTC
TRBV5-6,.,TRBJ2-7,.,CASSLPTAPYEQYF,TGTGCCAGCAGCTTACCGACAGCCCCCTACGAGCAGTACTTC
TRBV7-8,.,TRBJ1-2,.,CASSLFLGPSTF,TGTGCCAGCAGCTTATTTTTGGGCCCTTCCACCTTC
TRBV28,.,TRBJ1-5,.,CASTRVASNQPQHF,TGTGCCAGCACCAGGGTGGCTAGCAATCAGCCCCAGCATTTT
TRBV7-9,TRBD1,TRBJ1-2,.,CASSLGPETGLADGYTF,TGTGCCAGCAGCTTAGGCCCCGAGACAGGGCTGGCGGATGGCTACACCTTC
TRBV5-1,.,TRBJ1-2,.,CASSLATGSYGYTF,TGCGCCAGCAGCTTGGCTACAGGGTCCTATGGCTACACCTTC
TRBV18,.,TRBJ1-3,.,CASSPGQIGNTIYF,TGTGCCAGCTCACCAGGACAGATTGGAAACACCATATATTTT
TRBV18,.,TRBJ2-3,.,CATTGGEFDTQYF,TGTGCCACCACAGGGGGGGAGTTTGATACGCAGTATTTT
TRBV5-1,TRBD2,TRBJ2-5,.,CASSRSGKQETQYF,TGCGCCAGCAGCCGCAGCGGGAAGCAAGAGACCCAGTACTTC
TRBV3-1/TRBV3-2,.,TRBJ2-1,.,CASSQERLAANNEQFF,TGTGCCAGCAGCCAAGAAAGGTTAGCGGCCAACAATGAGCAGTTCTTC
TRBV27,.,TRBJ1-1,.,CATAPKDYYNTEAFF,TGTGCCACCGCCCCGAAGGACTACTATAACACTGAAGCTTTCTTT
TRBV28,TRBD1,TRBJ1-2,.,CASKTGQRNGYTF,TGTGCCAGTAAGACAGGGCAACGGAACGGCTACACCTTC
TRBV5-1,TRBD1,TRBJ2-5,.,CASSFQGAQETQYF,TGCGCCAGCAGCTTCCAGGGGGCCCAAGAGACCCAGTACTTC
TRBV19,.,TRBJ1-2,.,CASSTLLGYTF,TGTGCCAGTAGTACCCTCCTGGGCTACACCTTC
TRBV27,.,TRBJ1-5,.,CASSLGFLRPQHF,TGTGCCAGCAGTTTAGGCTTTTTACGGCCCCAGCATTTT
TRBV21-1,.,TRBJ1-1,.,CASSKAAHRGAEAFF,TGTGCCAGCAGCAAAGCGGCCCACCGGGGGGCTGAAGCTTTCTTT
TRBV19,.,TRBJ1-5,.,CASSIAVTPQPQHF,TGTGCCAGTAGTATAGCAGTAACGCCTCAGCCCCAGCATTTT
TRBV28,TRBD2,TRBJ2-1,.,CASSPGTSGSGEQFF,TGTGCCAGCAGCCCCGGGACTAGCGGGAGTGGTGAGCAGTTCTTC
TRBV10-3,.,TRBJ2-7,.,CALFRALTFSYEQYF,TGTGCCTTGTTTCGAGCGCTAACTTTCTCCTACGAGCAGTACTTC
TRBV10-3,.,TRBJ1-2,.,CAIMDLGGYTF,TGTGCCATCATGGATTTGGGCGGCTACACCTTC